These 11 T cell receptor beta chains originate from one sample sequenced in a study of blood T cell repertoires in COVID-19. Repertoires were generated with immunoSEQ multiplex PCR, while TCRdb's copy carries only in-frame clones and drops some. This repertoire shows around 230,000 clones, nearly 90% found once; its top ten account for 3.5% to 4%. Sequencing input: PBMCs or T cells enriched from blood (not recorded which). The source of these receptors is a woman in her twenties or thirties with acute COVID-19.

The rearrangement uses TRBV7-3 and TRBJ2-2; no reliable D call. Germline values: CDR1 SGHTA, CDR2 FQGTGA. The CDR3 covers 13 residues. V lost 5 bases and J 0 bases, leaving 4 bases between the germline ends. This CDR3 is CASSESNTGELFF. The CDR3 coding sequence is TGTGCCAGCAGCGAGTCGAACACCGGGGAGCTGTTTTTT.

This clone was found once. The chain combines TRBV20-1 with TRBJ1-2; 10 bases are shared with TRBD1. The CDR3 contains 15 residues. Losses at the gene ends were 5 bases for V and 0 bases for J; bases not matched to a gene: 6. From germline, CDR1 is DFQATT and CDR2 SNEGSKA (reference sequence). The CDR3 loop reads CSARGQGGTNYGYTF. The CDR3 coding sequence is TGCAGTGCTCGTGGACAGGGGGGTACTAACTATGGCTACACCTTC.

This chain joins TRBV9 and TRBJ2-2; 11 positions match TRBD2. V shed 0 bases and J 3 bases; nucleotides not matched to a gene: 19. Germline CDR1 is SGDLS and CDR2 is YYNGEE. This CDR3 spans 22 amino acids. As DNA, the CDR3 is TGTGCCAGCAGCGTAGACCTTAGCGGGGGGGTTTATTATCAAACGGACACCGGGGAGCTGTTTTTT. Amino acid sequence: CASSVDLSGGVYYQTDTGELFF.

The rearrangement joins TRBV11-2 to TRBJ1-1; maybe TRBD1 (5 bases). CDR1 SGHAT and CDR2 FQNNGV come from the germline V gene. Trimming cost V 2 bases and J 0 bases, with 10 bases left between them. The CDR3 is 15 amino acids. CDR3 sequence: CASSLIAGMNTEAFF. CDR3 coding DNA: TGTGCCAGCAGCTTAATCGCAGGGATGAACACTGAAGCTTTCTTT.

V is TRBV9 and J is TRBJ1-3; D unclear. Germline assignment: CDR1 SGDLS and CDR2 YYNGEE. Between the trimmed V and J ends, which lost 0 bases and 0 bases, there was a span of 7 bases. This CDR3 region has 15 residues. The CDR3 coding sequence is TGTGCCAGCAGCGTAGCGGGGATCTCTGGAAACACCATATATTTT. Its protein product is CASSVAGISGNTIYF.

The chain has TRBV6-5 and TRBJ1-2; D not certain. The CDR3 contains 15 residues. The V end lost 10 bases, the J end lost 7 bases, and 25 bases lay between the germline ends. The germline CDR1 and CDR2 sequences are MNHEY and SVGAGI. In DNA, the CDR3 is TGTGCCACCGCGGCCTTTCGGGAGTCACTTCCTGGCTACACCTTC. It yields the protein CATAAFRESLPGYTF.

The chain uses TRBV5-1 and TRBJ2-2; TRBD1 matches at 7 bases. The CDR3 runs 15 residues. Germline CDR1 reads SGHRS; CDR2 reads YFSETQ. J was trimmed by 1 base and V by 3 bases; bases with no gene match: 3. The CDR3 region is CASSYGTVNTGELFF. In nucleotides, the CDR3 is TGCGCCAGCAGCTACGGGACAGTGAACACCGGGGAGCTGTTTTTT.

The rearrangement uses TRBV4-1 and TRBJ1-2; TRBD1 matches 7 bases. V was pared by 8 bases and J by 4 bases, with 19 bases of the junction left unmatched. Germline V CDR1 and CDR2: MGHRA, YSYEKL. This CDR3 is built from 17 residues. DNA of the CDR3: TGCGCCAGCGCAACCTCCCCGGGGACAGTCGCCTCCTATGGCTACACCTTC. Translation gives CASATSPGTVASYGYTF.

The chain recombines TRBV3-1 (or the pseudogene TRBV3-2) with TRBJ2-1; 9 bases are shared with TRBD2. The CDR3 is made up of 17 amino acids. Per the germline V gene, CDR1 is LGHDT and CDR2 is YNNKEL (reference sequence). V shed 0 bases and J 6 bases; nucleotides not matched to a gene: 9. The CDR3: CASSQDGSSGVFNEQFF. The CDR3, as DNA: TGTGCCAGCAGCCAAGATGGGTCTAGCGGGGTGTTCAATGAGCAGTTCTTC.

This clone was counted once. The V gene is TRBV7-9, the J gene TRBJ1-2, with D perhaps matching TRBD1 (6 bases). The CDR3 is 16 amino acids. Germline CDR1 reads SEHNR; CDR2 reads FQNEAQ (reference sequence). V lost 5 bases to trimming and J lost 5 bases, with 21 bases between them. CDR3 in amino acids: CASSPRQASAGYGYTF. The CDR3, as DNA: TGTGCCAGCAGCCCCCGACAGGCGTCGGCCGGGTATGGCTACACCTTC.

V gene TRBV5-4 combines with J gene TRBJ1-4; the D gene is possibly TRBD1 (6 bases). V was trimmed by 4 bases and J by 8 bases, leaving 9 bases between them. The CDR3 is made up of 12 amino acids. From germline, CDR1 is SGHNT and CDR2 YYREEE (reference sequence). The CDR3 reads CASSPGQEKLFF. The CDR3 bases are TGTGCCAGCAGCCCAGGACAGGAAAAACTGTTTTTT. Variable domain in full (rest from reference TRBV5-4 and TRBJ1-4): ETGVTQSPTHLIKTRGQQVTLRCSSQSGHNTVSWYQQALGQGPQFIFQYYREEENGRGNFPPRFSGLQFPNYSSELNVNALELDDSALYLCASSPGQEKLFFGSGTQLSVL.